These T cell receptor beta chains were read from a single sample in a study of blood T cell repertoires in COVID-19. Produced via immunoSEQ multiplex PCR; TCRdb's table is partial and in-frame only. The table lists over 100,000 clones, about 87% of them singletons. The sample comprised peripheral blood. The receptor source for this set is a man aged 45-65 years with active COVID-19. CDR3s include the opening cysteine and the closing phenylalanine or tryptophan. The D gene is left open where the match is weak. A clone size is listed for some rows: how often the clone was seen (once, few, many), or a class if it is expanded.

v_call: TRBV19; clone_size: -; d_call: -; j_call: TRBJ1-4; cdr3_aa: CASSIVGGRRTEKLFF; cdr3_nt: TGTGCCAGTAGTATAGTAGGAGGCAGGCGGACGGAAAAACTGTTTTTT
v_call: TRBV19; clone_size: -; d_call: -; j_call: TRBJ1-3; cdr3_aa: CASSIGGLSGNTIYF; cdr3_nt: TGTGCCAGTAGTATAGGAGGGCTCTCTGGAAACACCATATATTTT
v_call: TRBV24-1; clone_size: -; d_call: -; j_call: TRBJ2-1; cdr3_aa: CATSGGSGSYNEQFF; cdr3_nt: TGTGCCACCAGTGGAGGGAGTGGCTCCTACAATGAGCAGTTCTTC
v_call: TRBV28; clone_size: -; d_call: TRBD1; j_call: TRBJ1-1; cdr3_aa: CASSFNTGGITEAFF; cdr3_nt: TGTGCCAGCAGTTTTAACACAGGGGGCATTACTGAAGCTTTCTTT
v_call: TRBV6-2/TRBV6-3; clone_size: -; d_call: TRBD1; j_call: TRBJ1-2; cdr3_aa: CASSYRGPVYGYTF; cdr3_nt: TGTGCCAGCAGTTACAGGGGGCCGGTCTATGGCTACACCTTC
v_call: TRBV13; clone_size: -; d_call: -; j_call: TRBJ2-1; cdr3_aa: CASSLVSQGFDEQFF; cdr3_nt: TGTGCCAGCAGCTTAGTATCTCAGGGATTTGATGAGCAGTTCTTC
v_call: TRBV4-1; clone_size: -; d_call: -; j_call: TRBJ2-1; cdr3_aa: CASSQDSAGTYNEQFF; cdr3_nt: TGCGCCAGCAGCCAAGATTCTGCGGGGACCTACAATGAGCAGTTCTTC
v_call: TRBV9; clone_size: few; d_call: -; j_call: TRBJ1-3; cdr3_aa: CASSVDRPGLYF; cdr3_nt: TGTGCCAGCAGCGTAGACCGCCCAGGTTTATATTTT
v_call: TRBV27; clone_size: few; d_call: -; j_call: TRBJ1-2; cdr3_aa: CASSLGQPRGDGYTF; cdr3_nt: TGTGCCAGCAGTTTAGGACAACCGCGGGGAGATGGCTACACCTTC
v_call: TRBV5-4; clone_size: -; d_call: -; j_call: TRBJ1-3; cdr3_aa: CASSLAGARNTIYF; cdr3_nt: TGTGCCAGCAGCTTGGCAGGGGCCAGAAACACCATATATTTT
v_call: TRBV7-2; clone_size: -; d_call: -; j_call: TRBJ2-3; cdr3_aa: CASSLLARNSDTQYF; cdr3_nt: TGTGCCAGCAGCCTCCTAGCAAGGAACTCAGATACGCAGTATTTT
v_call: TRBV5-6; clone_size: -; d_call: -; j_call: TRBJ1-1; cdr3_aa: CASSWRAPNTEAFF; cdr3_nt: TGTGCCAGCAGCTGGAGGGCCCCGAACACTGAAGCTTTCTTT
v_call: TRBV20-1; clone_size: -; d_call: -; j_call: TRBJ2-5; cdr3_aa: CSARGSVTQYF; cdr3_nt: TGCAGTGCTAGAGGGTCGGTGACCCAGTACTTC
v_call: TRBV7-2; clone_size: -; d_call: -; j_call: TRBJ2-5; cdr3_aa: CASSPGPKETQYF; cdr3_nt: TGTGCCAGCAGCCCAGGCCCTAAAGAGACCCAGTACTTC
v_call: TRBV7-9; clone_size: few; d_call: -; j_call: TRBJ2-3; cdr3_aa: CASSLEGSTDTQYF; cdr3_nt: TGTGCCAGCAGCTTGGAGGGGAGCACAGATACGCAGTATTTT
v_call: TRBV7-2; clone_size: -; d_call: -; j_call: TRBJ2-7; cdr3_aa: CASSLQAYEQYF; cdr3_nt: TGTGCCAGCAGCCTCCAGGCGTACGAGCAGTACTTC
v_call: TRBV30; clone_size: -; d_call: -; j_call: TRBJ2-7; cdr3_aa: CAWSNSHSYEQYF; cdr3_nt: TGTGCCTGGAGCAACAGTCACTCTTACGAGCAGTACTTC
v_call: TRBV7-2; clone_size: -; d_call: -; j_call: TRBJ1-4; cdr3_aa: CASSDGIEKLFF; cdr3_nt: TGTGCCAGCAGCGACGGGATTGAAAAACTGTTTTTT
v_call: TRBV10-3; clone_size: -; d_call: -; j_call: TRBJ2-5; cdr3_aa: CASRGLQETQYF; cdr3_nt: TGTGCCAGCCGCGGGCTCCAAGAGACCCAGTACTTC
v_call: TRBV10-3; clone_size: -; d_call: TRBD1; j_call: TRBJ1-2; cdr3_aa: CAISELRQGNYGYTF; cdr3_nt: TGTGCCATCAGTGAGCTCCGACAGGGAAACTATGGCTACACCTTC
v_call: TRBV18; clone_size: -; d_call: TRBD1; j_call: TRBJ1-6; cdr3_aa: CASSPIGMTGANSPLHF; cdr3_nt: TGTGCCAGCTCACCAATAGGGATGACAGGGGCTAATTCACCCCTCCACTTT
v_call: TRBV18; clone_size: -; d_call: -; j_call: TRBJ1-3; cdr3_aa: CASSRSEGGNTIYF; cdr3_nt: TGTGCCAGCTCTCGTTCCGAGGGTGGAAACACCATATATTTT
v_call: TRBV10-3; clone_size: -; d_call: TRBD1; j_call: TRBJ2-5; cdr3_aa: CAIRGQGQETQYF; cdr3_nt: TGTGCCATCAGAGGACAGGGGCAAGAGACCCAGTACTTC
v_call: TRBV11-1; clone_size: -; d_call: -; j_call: TRBJ1-1; cdr3_aa: CASSFKLNTEAFF; cdr3_nt: TGTGCCAGCAGCTTTAAATTGAACACTGAAGCTTTCTTT
v_call: TRBV21-1; clone_size: -; d_call: -; j_call: TRBJ2-7; cdr3_aa: CASSKAQRQYTYEQYF; cdr3_nt: TGTGCCAGCAGCAAAGCTCAGAGACAGTACACCTACGAGCAGTACTTC
v_call: TRBV10-3; clone_size: -; d_call: TRBD2; j_call: TRBJ2-2; cdr3_aa: CAIWGGRELFF; cdr3_nt: TGTGCCATCTGGGGAGGGAGGGAGCTGTTTTTT
v_call: TRBV5-6; clone_size: -; d_call: TRBD1; j_call: TRBJ1-2; cdr3_aa: CASSPSGQGPYGYTF; cdr3_nt: TGTGCCAGCAGCCCATCCGGACAGGGCCCCTATGGCTACACCTTC
v_call: TRBV30; clone_size: -; d_call: -; j_call: TRBJ1-6; cdr3_aa: CALLSGGPSPLHF; cdr3_nt: TGTGCCTTGCTATCGGGGGGGCCTTCACCCCTCCACTTT
v_call: TRBV2; clone_size: -; d_call: -; j_call: TRBJ1-1; cdr3_aa: CASSPEAVEAFF; cdr3_nt: TGTGCCAGCAGTCCAGAGGCGGTCGAAGCTTTCTTT
v_call: TRBV15; clone_size: -; d_call: -; j_call: TRBJ2-3; cdr3_aa: CATSRRTQSTDTQYF; cdr3_nt: TGTGCCACCAGCAGGAGGACACAGAGCACAGATACGCAGTATTTT
v_call: TRBV5-1; clone_size: -; d_call: TRBD1; j_call: TRBJ2-7; cdr3_aa: CASSSTPQGAEQYF; cdr3_nt: TGCGCCAGCAGCTCCACCCCACAGGGGGCCGAGCAGTACTTC
v_call: TRBV2; clone_size: -; d_call: TRBD1; j_call: TRBJ1-2; cdr3_aa: CAGQTGTDPYGYTF; cdr3_nt: TGTGCCGGACAAACCGGGACAGACCCCTATGGCTACACCTTC
v_call: TRBV6-5; clone_size: -; d_call: -; j_call: TRBJ2-2; cdr3_aa: CASGRDWKATGELFF; cdr3_nt: TGTGCCAGCGGCCGGGACTGGAAAGCCACCGGGGAGCTGTTTTTT
v_call: TRBV4-1; clone_size: -; d_call: TRBD1; j_call: TRBJ2-1; cdr3_aa: CASSQGWQGAPNEQFF; cdr3_nt: TGCGCCAGCAGCCAAGGATGGCAGGGGGCTCCTAATGAGCAGTTCTTC
v_call: TRBV18; clone_size: -; d_call: -; j_call: TRBJ2-7; cdr3_aa: CASSPTGYEQYF; cdr3_nt: TGTGCCAGCTCACCGACGGGTTACGAGCAGTACTTC
v_call: TRBV9; clone_size: once; d_call: -; j_call: TRBJ2-2; cdr3_aa: CASSVARTGELFF; cdr3_nt: TGTGCCAGCAGCGTAGCGAGGACCGGGGAGCTGTTTTTT
v_call: TRBV19; clone_size: -; d_call: -; j_call: TRBJ1-6; cdr3_aa: CASSIWEDSPLHF; cdr3_nt: TGTGCCAGTAGTATCTGGGAGGATTCACCCCTCCACTTT
v_call: TRBV30; clone_size: -; d_call: TRBD1; j_call: TRBJ2-5; cdr3_aa: CAARQGARETQYF; cdr3_nt: TGTGCCGCCCGACAGGGGGCGCGGGAGACCCAGTACTTC
v_call: TRBV20-1; clone_size: -; d_call: -; j_call: TRBJ1-2; cdr3_aa: CSAREGAGYTF; cdr3_nt: TGCAGTGCCCGAGAGGGCGCTGGCTACACCTTC
v_call: TRBV19; clone_size: -; d_call: TRBD1; j_call: TRBJ2-1; cdr3_aa: CASSISGQGAYNEQFF; cdr3_nt: TGTGCCAGTAGTATATCTGGACAGGGGGCCTACAATGAGCAGTTCTTC
v_call: TRBV24-1; clone_size: -; d_call: -; j_call: TRBJ2-7; cdr3_aa: CATSEGQRNEQYF; cdr3_nt: TGTGCCACCAGTGAGGGACAACGGAACGAGCAGTACTTC
v_call: TRBV9; clone_size: -; d_call: TRBD2; j_call: TRBJ2-3; cdr3_aa: CASSVGPSGASTDTQYF; cdr3_nt: TGTGCCAGCAGCGTAGGGCCCAGCGGGGCTAGCACAGATACGCAGTATTTT
v_call: TRBV7-9; clone_size: -; d_call: -; j_call: TRBJ1-2; cdr3_aa: CASSETTQGMNYGYTF; cdr3_nt: TGTGCCAGCAGCGAGACCACCCAGGGGATGAACTATGGCTACACCTTC
v_call: TRBV7-8; clone_size: -; d_call: -; j_call: TRBJ1-1; cdr3_aa: CASRREGSNTEAFF; cdr3_nt: TGTGCCAGCAGAAGGGAGGGTTCGAACACTGAAGCTTTCTTT
v_call: TRBV6-2/TRBV6-3; clone_size: -; d_call: TRBD1; j_call: TRBJ1-2; cdr3_aa: CASSYRYRDRRANYGYTF; cdr3_nt: TGTGCCAGCAGTTACCGATACAGGGACAGGCGAGCTAACTATGGCTACACCTTC
v_call: TRBV7-7; clone_size: -; d_call: TRBD2; j_call: TRBJ2-5; cdr3_aa: CASSSGLAGGETQYF; cdr3_nt: TGTGCTAGCAGCTCGGGACTAGCGGGGGGAGAGACCCAGTACTTC
v_call: TRBV5-5; clone_size: -; d_call: -; j_call: TRBJ1-2; cdr3_aa: CASSSTVHNYGYTF; cdr3_nt: TGTGCCAGCAGCTCGACAGTCCATAACTATGGCTACACCTTC
v_call: TRBV12-3/TRBV12-4; clone_size: -; d_call: -; j_call: TRBJ2-2; cdr3_aa: CASRPDTGELFF; cdr3_nt: TGTGCCAGCAGACCAGACACCGGGGAGCTGTTTTTT
v_call: TRBV15; clone_size: -; d_call: -; j_call: TRBJ2-1; cdr3_aa: CATSRARGVYEQFF; cdr3_nt: TGTGCCACCAGCAGAGCTCGAGGCGTGTATGAGCAGTTCTTC
v_call: TRBV25-1; clone_size: -; d_call: -; j_call: TRBJ1-1; cdr3_aa: CASTETGMNTEAFF; cdr3_nt: TGTGCCAGCACCGAGACAGGAATGAACACTGAAGCTTTCTTT
v_call: TRBV9; clone_size: -; d_call: -; j_call: TRBJ1-3; cdr3_aa: CASSPLGVSGNTIYF; cdr3_nt: TGTGCCAGCAGCCCGCTGGGAGTCTCTGGAAACACCATATATTTT
v_call: TRBV7-9; clone_size: -; d_call: -; j_call: TRBJ2-7; cdr3_aa: CASSATTGGLYEQYF; cdr3_nt: TGTGCCAGCAGCGCTACGACAGGCGGTCTGTATGAGCAGTACTTC
v_call: TRBV6-2/TRBV6-3; clone_size: -; d_call: -; j_call: TRBJ2-5; cdr3_aa: CASSPPGQGETQYF; cdr3_nt: TGTGCCAGCAGTCCCCCGGGGCAGGGGGAGACCCAGTACTTC
v_call: TRBV5-4; clone_size: -; d_call: TRBD2; j_call: TRBJ2-4; cdr3_aa: CASSTAGGVKNIQYF; cdr3_nt: TGTGCCAGCAGTACTGCGGGGGGAGTAAAAAACATTCAGTACTTC
v_call: TRBV10-3; clone_size: -; d_call: TRBD1; j_call: TRBJ1-1; cdr3_aa: CAISGQGVTEAFF; cdr3_nt: TGTGCCATCAGCGGACAGGGGGTTACTGAAGCTTTCTTT
v_call: TRBV5-1; clone_size: -; d_call: TRBD2; j_call: TRBJ2-1; cdr3_aa: CASSPSTRGYSYNEQFF; cdr3_nt: TGCGCCAGCAGCCCGTCAACGCGGGGGTACTCCTACAATGAGCAGTTCTTC
v_call: TRBV10-2; clone_size: -; d_call: -; j_call: TRBJ2-2; cdr3_aa: CATLQGRLNTGELFF; cdr3_nt: TGCGCCACTTTACAAGGGAGGTTGAACACCGGGGAGCTGTTTTTT
v_call: TRBV7-8; clone_size: -; d_call: -; j_call: TRBJ1-5; cdr3_aa: CASSSRHSLSNQPQHF; cdr3_nt: TGTGCCAGCAGCAGCAGACATTCCCTGAGCAATCAGCCCCAGCATTTT
v_call: TRBV6-5; clone_size: -; d_call: -; j_call: TRBJ2-4; cdr3_aa: CASRGRSLAKNIQYF; cdr3_nt: TGTGCCAGCCGAGGAAGGTCCTTAGCCAAAAACATTCAGTACTTC